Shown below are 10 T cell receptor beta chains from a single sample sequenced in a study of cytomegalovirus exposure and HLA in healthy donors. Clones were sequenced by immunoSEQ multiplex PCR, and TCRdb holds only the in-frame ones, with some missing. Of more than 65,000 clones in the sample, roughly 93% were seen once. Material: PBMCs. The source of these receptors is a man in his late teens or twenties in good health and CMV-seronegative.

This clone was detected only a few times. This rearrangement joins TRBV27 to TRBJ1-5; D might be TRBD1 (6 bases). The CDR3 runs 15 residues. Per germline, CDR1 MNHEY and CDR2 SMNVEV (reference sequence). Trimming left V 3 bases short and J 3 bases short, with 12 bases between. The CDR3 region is CASSLKDSANQPQHF. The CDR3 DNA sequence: TGTGCCAGCAGTTTGAAGGACAGCGCCAATCAGCCCCAGCATTTT.

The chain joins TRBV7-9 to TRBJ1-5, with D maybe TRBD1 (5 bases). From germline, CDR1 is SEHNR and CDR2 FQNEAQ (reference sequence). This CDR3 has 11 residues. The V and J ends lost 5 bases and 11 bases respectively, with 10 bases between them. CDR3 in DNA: TGTGCCAGCAGCGCCGGAGGGGCCCAGCATTTT. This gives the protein CASSAGGAQHF.

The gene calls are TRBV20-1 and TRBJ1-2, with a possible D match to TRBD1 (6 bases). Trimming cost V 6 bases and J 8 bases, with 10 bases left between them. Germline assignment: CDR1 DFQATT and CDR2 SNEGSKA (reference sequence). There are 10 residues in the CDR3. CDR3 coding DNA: TGCAGTGCCGCGACAGGAGGCTACACCTTC. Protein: CSAATGGYTF.

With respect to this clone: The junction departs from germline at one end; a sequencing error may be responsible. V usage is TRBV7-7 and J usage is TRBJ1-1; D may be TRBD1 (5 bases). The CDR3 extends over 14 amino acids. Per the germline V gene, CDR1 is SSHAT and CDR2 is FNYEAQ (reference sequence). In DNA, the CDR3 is TGTGCTAGCAGGCCCCAGGGAATTGAGGCTGAAGCTTTCTTT. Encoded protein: CASRPQGIEAEAFF.

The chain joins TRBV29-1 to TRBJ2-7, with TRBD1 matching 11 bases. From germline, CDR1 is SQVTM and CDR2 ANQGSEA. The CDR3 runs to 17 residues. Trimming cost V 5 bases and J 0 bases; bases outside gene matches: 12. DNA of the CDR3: TGCAGCGTTCGGGACAGGGGGATATCACCCCTCTCCTACGAGCAGTACTTC. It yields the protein CSVRDRGISPLSYEQYF.

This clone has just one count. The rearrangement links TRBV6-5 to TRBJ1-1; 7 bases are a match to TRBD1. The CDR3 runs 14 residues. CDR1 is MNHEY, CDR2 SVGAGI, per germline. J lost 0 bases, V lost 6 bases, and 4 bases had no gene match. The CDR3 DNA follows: TGTGCCAGCAGCCGGACAGGCCTGAACACTGAAGCTTTCTTT. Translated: CASSRTGLNTEAFF.

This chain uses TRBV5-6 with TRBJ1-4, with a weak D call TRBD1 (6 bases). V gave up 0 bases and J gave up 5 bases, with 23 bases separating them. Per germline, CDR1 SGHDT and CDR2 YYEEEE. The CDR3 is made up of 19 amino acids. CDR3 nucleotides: TGTGCCAGCAGCTTGGCCAAACTGGATTGGGGGGGCGCGAATGAAAAACTGTTTTTT. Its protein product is CASSLAKLDWGGANEKLFF.

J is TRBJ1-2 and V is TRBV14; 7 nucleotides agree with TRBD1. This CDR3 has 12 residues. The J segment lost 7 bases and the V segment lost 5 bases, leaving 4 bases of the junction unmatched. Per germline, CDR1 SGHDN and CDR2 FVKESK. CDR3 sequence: CASSNRGFGYTF. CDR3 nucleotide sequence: TGTGCCAGCAGCAACAGGGGTTTTGGCTACACCTTC. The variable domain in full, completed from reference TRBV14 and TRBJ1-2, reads EAGVTQFPSHSVIEKGQTVTLRCDPISGHDNLYWYRRVMGKEIKFLLHFVKESKQDESGMPNNRFLAERTGGTYSTLKVQPAELEDSGVYFCASSNRGFGYTFGSGTRLTVV.

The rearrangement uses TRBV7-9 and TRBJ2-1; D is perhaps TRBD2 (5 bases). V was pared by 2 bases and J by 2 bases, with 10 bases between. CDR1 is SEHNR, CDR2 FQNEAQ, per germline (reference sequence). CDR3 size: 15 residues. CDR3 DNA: TGTGCCAGCAGCTTAACCCGAGGGACCTACAATGAGCAGTTCTTC. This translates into CASSLTRGTYNEQFF.

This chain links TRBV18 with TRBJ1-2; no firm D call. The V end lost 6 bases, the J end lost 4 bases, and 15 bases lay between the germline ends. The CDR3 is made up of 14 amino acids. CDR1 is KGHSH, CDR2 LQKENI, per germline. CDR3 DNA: TGTGCCAGCTCTCCGGTGGAGGGCCCCTATGGCTACACCTTC. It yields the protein CASSPVEGPYGYTF.